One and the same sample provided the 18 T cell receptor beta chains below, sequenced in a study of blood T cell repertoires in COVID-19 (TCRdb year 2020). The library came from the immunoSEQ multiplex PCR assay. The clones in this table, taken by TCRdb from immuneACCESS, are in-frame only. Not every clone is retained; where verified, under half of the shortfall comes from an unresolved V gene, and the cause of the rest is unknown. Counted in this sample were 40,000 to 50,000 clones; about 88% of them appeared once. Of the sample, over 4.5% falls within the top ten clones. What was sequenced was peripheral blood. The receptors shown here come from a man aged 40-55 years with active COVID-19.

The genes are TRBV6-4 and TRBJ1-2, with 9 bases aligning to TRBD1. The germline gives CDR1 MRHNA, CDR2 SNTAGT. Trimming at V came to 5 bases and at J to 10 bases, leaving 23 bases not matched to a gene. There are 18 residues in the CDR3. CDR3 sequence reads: CASSQTGGAMDAGDDYTF. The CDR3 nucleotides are TGTGCCAGCAGTCAAACAGGGGGCGCGATGGACGCTGGTGATGACTACACCTTC.

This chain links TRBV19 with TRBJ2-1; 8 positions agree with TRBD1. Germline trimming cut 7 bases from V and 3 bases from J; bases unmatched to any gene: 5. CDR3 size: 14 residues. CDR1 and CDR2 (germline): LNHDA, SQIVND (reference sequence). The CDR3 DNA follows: TGTGCCAGTACCTCGGGACAGGACTACAATGAGCAGTTCTTC. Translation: CASTSGQDYNEQFF.

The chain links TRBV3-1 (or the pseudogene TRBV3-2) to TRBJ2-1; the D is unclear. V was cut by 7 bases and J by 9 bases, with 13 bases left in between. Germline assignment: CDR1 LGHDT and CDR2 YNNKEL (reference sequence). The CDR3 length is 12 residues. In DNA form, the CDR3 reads TGTGCCAGCAAAGGAGAAGGCGGTGAGCAGTTCTTC. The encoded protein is CASKGEGGEQFF.

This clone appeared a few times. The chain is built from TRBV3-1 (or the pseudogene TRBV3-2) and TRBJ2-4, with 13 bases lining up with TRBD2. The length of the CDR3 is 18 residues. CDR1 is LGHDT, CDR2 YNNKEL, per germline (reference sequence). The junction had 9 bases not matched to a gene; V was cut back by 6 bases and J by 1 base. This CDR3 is CASSPRTSGSTAKNIQYF. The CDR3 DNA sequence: TGTGCCAGCAGTCCCCGGACTAGCGGGAGTACGGCCAAAAACATTCAGTACTTC.

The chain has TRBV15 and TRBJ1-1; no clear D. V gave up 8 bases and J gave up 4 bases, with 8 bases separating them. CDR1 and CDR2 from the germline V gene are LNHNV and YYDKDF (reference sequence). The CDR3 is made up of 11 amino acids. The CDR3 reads CATLRGTEAFF. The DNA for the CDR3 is TGTGCCACCCTACGGGGCACTGAAGCTTTCTTT.

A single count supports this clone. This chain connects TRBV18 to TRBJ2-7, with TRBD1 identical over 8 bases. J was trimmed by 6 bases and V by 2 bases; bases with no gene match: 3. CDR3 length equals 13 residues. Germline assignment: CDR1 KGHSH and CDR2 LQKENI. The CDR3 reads CASSPGQGGEQYF. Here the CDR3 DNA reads TGTGCCAGCTCACCAGGACAGGGTGGCGAGCAGTACTTC.

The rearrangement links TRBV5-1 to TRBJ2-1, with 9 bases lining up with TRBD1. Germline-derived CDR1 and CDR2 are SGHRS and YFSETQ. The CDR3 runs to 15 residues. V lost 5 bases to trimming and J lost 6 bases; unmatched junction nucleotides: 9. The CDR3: CASSSGTGIGNEQFF. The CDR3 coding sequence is TGCGCCAGCAGTTCCGGGACAGGGATAGGCAATGAGCAGTTCTTC.

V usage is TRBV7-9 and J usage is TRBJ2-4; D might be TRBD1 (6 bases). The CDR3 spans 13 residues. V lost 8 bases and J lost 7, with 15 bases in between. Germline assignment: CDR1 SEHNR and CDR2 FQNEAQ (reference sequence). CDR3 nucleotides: TGTGCCAGCGAGGGACAAGTCGGGAACATTCAGTACTTC. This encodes CASEGQVGNIQYF.

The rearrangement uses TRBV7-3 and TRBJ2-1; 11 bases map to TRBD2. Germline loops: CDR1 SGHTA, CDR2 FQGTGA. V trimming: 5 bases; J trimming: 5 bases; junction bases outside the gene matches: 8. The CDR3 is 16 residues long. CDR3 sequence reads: CASSQLAGVLNNEQFF. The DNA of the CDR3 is TGTGCCAGCAGCCAACTAGCGGGAGTTTTAAACAATGAGCAGTTCTTC. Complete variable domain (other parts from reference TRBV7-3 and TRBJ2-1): GAGVSQTPSNKVTEKGKYVELRCDPISGHTALYWYRQSLGQGPEFLIYFQGTGAADDSGLPNDRFFAVRPEGSVSTLKIQRTERGDSAVYLCASSQLAGVLNNEQFFGPGTRLTVL.

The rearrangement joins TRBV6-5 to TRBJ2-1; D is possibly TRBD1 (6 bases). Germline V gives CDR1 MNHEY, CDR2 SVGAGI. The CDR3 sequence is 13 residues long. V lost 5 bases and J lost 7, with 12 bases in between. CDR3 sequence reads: CASSPSTGNEQFF. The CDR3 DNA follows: TGTGCCAGCAGTCCCTCGACAGGAAATGAGCAGTTCTTC.

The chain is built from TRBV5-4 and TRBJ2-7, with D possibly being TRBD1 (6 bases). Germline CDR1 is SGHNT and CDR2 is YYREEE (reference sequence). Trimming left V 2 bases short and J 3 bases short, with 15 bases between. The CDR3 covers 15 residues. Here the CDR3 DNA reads TGTGCCAGCAGCTTAATTCAGGGGACAAGCTACGAGCAGTACTTC. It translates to CASSLIQGTSYEQYF.

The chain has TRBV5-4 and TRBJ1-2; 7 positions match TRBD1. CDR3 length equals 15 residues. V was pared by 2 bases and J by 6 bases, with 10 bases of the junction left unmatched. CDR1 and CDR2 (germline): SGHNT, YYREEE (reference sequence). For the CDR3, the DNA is TGTGCCAGCAGCTTAAATTTGGACAGGCAAGATGGCTACACCTTC. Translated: CASSLNLDRQDGYTF.

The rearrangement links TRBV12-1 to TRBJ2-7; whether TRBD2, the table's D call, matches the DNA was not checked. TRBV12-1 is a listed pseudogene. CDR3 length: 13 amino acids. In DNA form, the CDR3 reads TGTGCCAGCAGCTTTGTGGCGGCCTACGAGCAGTACTTC. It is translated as CASSFVAAYEQYF.

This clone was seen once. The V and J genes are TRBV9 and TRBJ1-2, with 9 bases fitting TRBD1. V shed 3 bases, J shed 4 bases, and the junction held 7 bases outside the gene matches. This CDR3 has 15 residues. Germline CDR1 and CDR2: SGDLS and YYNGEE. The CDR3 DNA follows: TGTGCCAGCAGCGAGACAGGGGGTTTTGGCTATGGCTACACCTTC. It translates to CASSETGGFGYGYTF.

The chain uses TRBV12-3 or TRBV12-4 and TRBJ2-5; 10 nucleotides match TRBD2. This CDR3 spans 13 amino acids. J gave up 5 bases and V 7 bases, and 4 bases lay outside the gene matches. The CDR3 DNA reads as TGTGCCAGCATTCTAGCGGGAGCGGAGACCCAGTACTTC. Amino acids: CASILAGAETQYF.

In DNA form, the CDR3 reads TGTGCCAGCGTGGACAGGGGGCTAGATACGCAGTATTTT. This encodes CASVDRGLDTQYF. The chain couples TRBV2 to TRBJ2-3, with 11 bases matching TRBD1. Germline-derived CDR1 and CDR2 are SNHLY and FYNNEI. The V segment lost 8 bases and the J segment 5 bases; nucleotides outside the gene matches: 3. This CDR3 spans 13 amino acids.

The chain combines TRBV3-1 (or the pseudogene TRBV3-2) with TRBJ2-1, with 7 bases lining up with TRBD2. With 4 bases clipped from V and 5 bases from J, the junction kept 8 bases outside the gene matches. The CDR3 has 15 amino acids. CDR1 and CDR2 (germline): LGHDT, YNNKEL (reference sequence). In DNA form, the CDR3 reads TGTGCCAGCAGCCGGGCGGGAGCGCCAAACAATGAGCAGTTCTTC. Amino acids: CASSRAGAPNNEQFF.

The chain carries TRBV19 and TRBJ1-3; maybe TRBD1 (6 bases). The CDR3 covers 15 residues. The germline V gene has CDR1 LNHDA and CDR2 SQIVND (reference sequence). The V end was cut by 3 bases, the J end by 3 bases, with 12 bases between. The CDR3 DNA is TGTGCCAGTAGTATCGACAGGTTTGGTGGAAACACCATATATTTT. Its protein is CASSIDRFGGNTIYF.